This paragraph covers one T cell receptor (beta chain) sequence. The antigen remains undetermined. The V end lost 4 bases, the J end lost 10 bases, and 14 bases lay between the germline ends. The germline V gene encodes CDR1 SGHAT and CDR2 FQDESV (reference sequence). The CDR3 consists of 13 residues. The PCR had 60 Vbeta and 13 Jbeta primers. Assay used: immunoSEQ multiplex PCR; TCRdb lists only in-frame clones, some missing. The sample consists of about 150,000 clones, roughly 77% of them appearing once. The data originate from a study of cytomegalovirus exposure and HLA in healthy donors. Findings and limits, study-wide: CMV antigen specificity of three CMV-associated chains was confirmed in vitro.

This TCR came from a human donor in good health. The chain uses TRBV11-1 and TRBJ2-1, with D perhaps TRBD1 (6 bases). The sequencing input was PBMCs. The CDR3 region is CASSWAGEGEQFF. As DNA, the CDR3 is TGTGCCAGCAGCTGGGCAGGGGAAGGAGAGCAGTTCTTC. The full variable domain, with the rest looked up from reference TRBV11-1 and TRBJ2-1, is EAEVAQSPRYKITEKSQAVAFWCDPISGHATLYWYRQILGQGPELLVQFQDESVVDDSQLPKDRFSAERLKGVDSTLKIQPAELGDSAMYLCASSWAGEGEQFFGPGTRLTVL.